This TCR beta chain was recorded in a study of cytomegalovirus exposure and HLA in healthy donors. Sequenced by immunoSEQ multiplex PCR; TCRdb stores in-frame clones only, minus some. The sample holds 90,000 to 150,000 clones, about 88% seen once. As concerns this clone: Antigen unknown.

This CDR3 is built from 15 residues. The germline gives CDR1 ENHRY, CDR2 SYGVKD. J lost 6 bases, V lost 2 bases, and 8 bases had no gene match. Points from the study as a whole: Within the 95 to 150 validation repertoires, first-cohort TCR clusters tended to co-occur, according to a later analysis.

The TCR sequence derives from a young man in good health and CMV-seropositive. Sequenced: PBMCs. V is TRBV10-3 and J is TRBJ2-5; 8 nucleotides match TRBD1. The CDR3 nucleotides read TGTGCCATCAGTGAGGTGGACAGGGACAAAAAGACCCAGTACTTC. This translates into CAISEVDRDKKTQYF.